Each of the 13 T cell receptor beta chains below was sequenced from the same sample in a study of patients and donors after allogeneic stem cell transplantation. TCRdb itself ran the RT-PCR reads through MiXCR, one entry per CDR3 protein. Among some 200,000 distinct CDR3 sequences listed, 41% were seen once. The material sequenced was blood, either unsorted or a sorted T cell fraction (not recorded which). The receptors here all came from a human donor who was either an allogeneic HSCT recipient or a stem cell or donor lymphocyte infusion donor (not recorded which). It is not recorded whose cells these are; they may come from a transplant donor.

The chain carries TRBV12-3 or TRBV12-4 and TRBJ2-5; D may be TRBD2 (5 bases). This CDR3 is 15 amino acids long. Trimming cost V 2 bases and J 4 bases, with 14 bases left between them. CDR3 in amino acids: CASSLLAHTPETQYF. The DNA for the CDR3 is TGTGCCAGCAGTTTACTAGCTCATACCCCAGAGACCCAGTACTTC.

This chain connects TRBV3-1 to TRBJ1-6; 7 nucleotides agree with TRBD1. The CDR3 covers 16 residues. Germline-derived CDR1 and CDR2 are LGHDT and YNNKEL (reference sequence). Trimming took 1 base from V and 10 from J; bases not matched to a gene: 10. The CDR3 coding sequence is TGTGCCAGCAGCCAAGCGTCGGGACAGTTACACTCACCCCTCCACTTT. This translates into CASSQASGQLHSPLHF.

In this sample, this clonotype turned up a few times. CDR3 residues: CASSFEQGRTEAFF. DNA of the CDR3: TGTGCCAGCAGTTTCGAGCAGGGGAGGACTGAAGCTTTCTTT. This chain links TRBV12-3 or TRBV12-4 with TRBJ1-1; D may be TRBD1 (6 bases). The CDR3 loop spans 14 amino acids. Trimming left V 3 bases short and J 5 bases short, with 13 bases between.

This chain links TRBV28 with TRBJ2-7; D is unresolved. Trimming left V 2 bases short and J 3 bases short, with 8 bases between. Germline V gene data show CDR1 as MDHEN and CDR2 as SYDVKM. The CDR3 spans 13 residues. The chain's CDR3 is CASSLPEFYEQYF. The CDR3 DNA reads TGTGCCAGCAGTTTACCCGAATTCTACGAGCAGTACTTC. The complete variable domain, with remaining parts taken from reference TRBV28 and TRBJ2-7, reads DVKVTQSSRYLVKRTGEKVFLECVQDMDHENMFWYRQDPGLGLRLIYFSYDVKMKEKGDIPEGYSVSREKKERFSLILESASTNQTSMYLCASSLPEFYEQYFGPGTRLTVT.

There are a few counts of this clonotype. This chain uses TRBV6-6 with TRBJ1-1; D gene unclear. Trimming removed 4 bases from V and 5 bases from J, with 8 bases in between. This CDR3 has 12 residues. CDR1 is MNHNY and CDR2 is SVGAGI in the germline V gene (reference sequence). CDR3 loop: CASSSGKTEAFF. The CDR3 DNA sequence: TGTGCCAGCAGTTCGGGTAAAACTGAAGCTTTCTTT.

This chain connects TRBV5-1 to TRBJ1-4; 7 bases are shared with TRBD1. The germline CDR1 and CDR2 sequences are SGHRS and YFSETQ. V shed 4 bases and J 8 bases; nucleotides not matched to a gene: 11. The CDR3 is 15 residues long. CDR3 nucleotide sequence: TGCGCCAGCAGCCGAAACAGGGGATTAGAAGAAAAACTGTTTTTT. This encodes CASSRNRGLEEKLFF.

The chain uses TRBV11-2 and TRBJ1-4, with D perhaps TRBD1 (5 bases). This CDR3 is built from 14 residues. Looked up from germline, CDR1 is SGHAT and CDR2 is FQNNGV. V shed 0 bases and J shed 7 bases, with 9 bases lying between them. CDR3 DNA: TGTGCCAGCAGCTTAGACCCAGGGATTGAAAAACTGTTTTTT. Encoded protein: CASSLDPGIEKLFF.

The rearrangement uses TRBV7-9 and TRBJ2-1; D unresolved. CDR1 is SEHNR and CDR2 is FQNEAQ in the germline V gene (reference sequence). The CDR3 runs 12 residues. V lost 8 bases to trimming and J lost 7 bases, with 12 bases between them. CDR3 nucleotide sequence: TGTGCCAGCTCGCAAACGGAGAATGAGCAGTTCTTC. It translates to CASSQTENEQFF.

The chain uses TRBV28 and TRBJ1-1; 8 bases line up with TRBD1. The J segment lost 7 bases and the V segment lost 6 bases, leaving 7 bases of the junction unmatched. This CDR3 is 13 amino acids long. In germline, CDR1 is MDHEN, CDR2 SYDVKM. This CDR3 is CASSRQGPIEAFF. The CDR3 nucleotides read TGTGCCAGCAGCCGACAGGGGCCTATTGAAGCTTTCTTT.

This rearrangement joins TRBV10-3 to TRBJ1-5, with D maybe TRBD1 (6 bases). Germline V gene data show CDR1 as ENHRY and CDR2 as SYGVKD. Trimming removed 2 bases from V and 7 bases from J, with 18 bases in between. This CDR3 is 16 amino acids long. The CDR3 loop is CAISETNRVREQPQHF. In DNA form, the CDR3 reads TGTGCCATCAGTGAGACCAACAGGGTTCGGGAACAGCCCCAGCATTTT.

The gene calls are TRBV7-6 and TRBJ2-1; 7 bases fit TRBD2. CDR1 is SGHVS, CDR2 FNYEAQ, per germline. The CDR3 is 16 residues long. Trimming cost V 2 bases and J 7 bases; bases outside gene matches: 11. The CDR3 bases are TGTGCCAGCAGCTTAAGAGCGGGAACAAGTCAAAATGAGCAGTTCTTC. Translating gives CASSLRAGTSQNEQFF.

This clonotype was recorded a few times. This sequence joins TRBV9 and TRBJ2-1, with TRBD1 matching 8 bases. J gave up 8 bases and V 2 bases, and 9 bases lay outside the gene matches. CDR1 is SGDLS, CDR2 YYNGEE, per germline. The CDR3 runs to 15 residues. DNA for the CDR3: TGTGCCAGCAGCGTGGCAGGGACAGGTATGGATGAGCAGTTCTTC. Translating gives CASSVAGTGMDEQFF.

There are a few counts of this clonotype. The chain recombines TRBV6-6 with TRBJ1-2; tentatively, D is TRBD1 (5 bases). The CDR3 has 17 residues. V lost 6 bases, J lost 2 bases, and 22 bases lay in between. Germline V gives CDR1 MNHNY, CDR2 SVGAGI (reference sequence). The DNA for the CDR3 is TGTGCCAGCAGCCCATCGCTGGCAGGGCGTTCGAACTATGGCTACACCTTC. Translated: CASSPSLAGRSNYGYTF.